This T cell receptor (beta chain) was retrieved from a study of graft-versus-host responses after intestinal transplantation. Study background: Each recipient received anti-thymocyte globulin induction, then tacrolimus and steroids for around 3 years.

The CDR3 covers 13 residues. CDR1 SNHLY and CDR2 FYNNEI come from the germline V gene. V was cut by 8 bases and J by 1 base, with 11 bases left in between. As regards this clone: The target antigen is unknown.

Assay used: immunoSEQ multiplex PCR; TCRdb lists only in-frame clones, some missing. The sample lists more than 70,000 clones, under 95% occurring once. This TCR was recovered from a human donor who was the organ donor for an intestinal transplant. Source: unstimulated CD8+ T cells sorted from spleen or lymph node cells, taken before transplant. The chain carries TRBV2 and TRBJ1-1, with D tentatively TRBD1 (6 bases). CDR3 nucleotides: TGTGCCAGCTTGGGCAGGGGGAACACTGAAGCTTTCTTT. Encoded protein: CASLGRGNTEAFF.